Below, one TCR beta chain is given with its context. What it binds is not known. The protocol was immunoSEQ multiplex PCR, while the TCRdb copy is restricted to in-frame clones and leaves out a portion. Of around 110,000 clones listed, around nine tenths are singletons. This specimen belongs to a study of PD-L1 blockade in urothelial cancer. General study points: Pretreatment clonality of the blood TCR repertoire below the median was predictive of superior survival. For durable-benefit patients, tumor-associated blood clones expanded more at 3 weeks.

V dropped 3 bases and J dropped 2 bases, with 8 bases sitting between them. This CDR3 has 14 residues. CDR1 is SGHAT and CDR2 is FQNNGV in the germline V gene. Time point described: peripheral blood 6 weeks after treatment start. This sample comprised PBMCs, obtained around atezolizumab (anti-PD-L1) treatment. This sequence originates from a man in his sixties with urothelial cancer. The rearrangement joins TRBV11-2 to TRBJ2-4, with D unclear. CDR3 protein: CASSLGSSKNIQYF. The CDR3 coding sequence is TGTGCCAGCAGCTTGGGCAGCTCCAAAAACATTCAGTACTTC.